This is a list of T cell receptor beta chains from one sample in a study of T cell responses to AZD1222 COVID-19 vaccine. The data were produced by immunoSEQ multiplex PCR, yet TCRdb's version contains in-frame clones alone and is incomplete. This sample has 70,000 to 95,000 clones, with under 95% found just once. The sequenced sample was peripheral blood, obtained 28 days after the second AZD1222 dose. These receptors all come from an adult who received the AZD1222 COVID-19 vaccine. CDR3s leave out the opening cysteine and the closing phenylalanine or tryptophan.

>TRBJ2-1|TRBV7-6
ASSFVSSEQF
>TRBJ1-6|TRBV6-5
ASRPGTANLPLH
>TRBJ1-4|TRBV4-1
ASSQGLTNEKLF
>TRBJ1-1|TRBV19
ASSIKQGMNTEAF
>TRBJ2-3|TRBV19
ASSIDRGGIKNTQY
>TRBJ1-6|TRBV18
ASSSSTGGARESPLH
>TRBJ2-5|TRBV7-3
ASSSTGTWGETQY
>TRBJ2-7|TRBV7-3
ASSLTPLAGEFSYEQY
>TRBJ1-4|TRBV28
ASSERIGTGNFFATNEKLF
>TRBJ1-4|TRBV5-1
ASRAPNEKLF
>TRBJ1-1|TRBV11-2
ASSLELVQTEAF
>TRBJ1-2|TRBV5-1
ASSLTLLDYGYT
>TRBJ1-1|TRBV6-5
ASRTGRGLNTEAF
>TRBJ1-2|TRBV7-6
ASSLDLGHGYT
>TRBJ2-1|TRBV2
ASSPRGKSYNEQF
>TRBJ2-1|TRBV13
ASSTPESGDYNEQF
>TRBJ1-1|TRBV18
ASSPNGITEAF